Listed below are T cell receptor beta chains from one sample, sequenced in a study of blood T cell repertoires in COVID-19. Sequencing was performed with immunoSEQ multiplex PCR; in TCRdb, only in-frame clones are kept and a portion is missing. The repertoire holds approximately 260,000 clones, with around nine tenths as singletons. The specimen sequenced was peripheral blood. The origin of the receptors is a middle-aged woman who had recovered from COVID-19. CDR3s include the opening cysteine and the closing phenylalanine or tryptophan. Fields, in order: CDR3 DNA, CDR3 protein, clone size, J gene, V gene, D gene. The D gene is left open where the match is weak. Clone size appears in some rows only: once, few, many, or a class for an expanded clone.

DNA: TGTGCCACCAGCAGACCCCGTGAGACCCAGTACTTC
CDR3: CATSRPRETQYF
size: .
J: TRBJ2-5
V: TRBV15
D: .

DNA: TGCAGTGGACAGGTCACAGATACGCAGTATTTT
CDR3: CSGQVTDTQYF
size: .
J: TRBJ2-3
V: TRBV20-1
D: .

DNA: TGTGCCAGCAGCCAAGTCGGCAGCCGGGGCCAAGAGACCCAGTACTTC
CDR3: CASSQVGSRGQETQYF
size: .
J: TRBJ2-5
V: TRBV4-2
D: .

DNA: TGCGCCACGGGACTAGCGGGAGGGCCACCCACCGGGGAGCTGTTTTTT
CDR3: CATGLAGGPPTGELFF
size: .
J: TRBJ2-2
V: TRBV5-1
D: TRBD2

DNA: TGTGCCAGCAGCAAAGAAAGGGGGGGCAGGCCCGTTTACAATGAGCAGTTCTTC
CDR3: CASSKERGGRPVYNEQFF
size: .
J: TRBJ2-1
V: TRBV21-1
D: .

DNA: TGTGCCAGCAGACCAGGGACAGGGGGCTCCTACGAGCAGTACTTC
CDR3: CASRPGTGGSYEQYF
size: .
J: TRBJ2-7
V: TRBV2
D: TRBD1

DNA: TGTGCCTGGAGTACACAGAGTAATAGCAATCAGCCCCAGCATTTT
CDR3: CAWSTQSNSNQPQHF
size: .
J: TRBJ1-5
V: TRBV30
D: .

DNA: TGTGCCAGCAGCTTAGGGGTTAGCCGGGAGCAACCGAGGGACGAGCAGTACTTC
CDR3: CASSLGVSREQPRDEQYF
size: .
J: TRBJ2-7
V: TRBV7-9
D: .

DNA: TGTGCCAGCAGCTTAGATCGGGCCAGGGCAGGGGAGCAGTACTTC
CDR3: CASSLDRARAGEQYF
size: .
J: TRBJ2-7
V: TRBV11-2
D: .

DNA: TGTGCCAGCAGTCAACATAGGGGGATTCATGACACTGAAGCTTTCTTT
CDR3: CASSQHRGIHDTEAFF
size: .
J: TRBJ1-1
V: TRBV2
D: .

DNA: TGCAGCGTCGTTGCTGGTGCGGGACAGGGGGGGAACGAGCAGTACTTC
CDR3: CSVVAGAGQGGNEQYF
size: .
J: TRBJ2-7
V: TRBV29-1
D: TRBD1

DNA: TGTGCCTGGAACAATGACAGGGCCGGCTATGGCTACACCTTC
CDR3: CAWNNDRAGYGYTF
size: .
J: TRBJ1-2
V: TRBV30
D: TRBD1

DNA: TGCAGCGCCGAACAGGGGGCAGATACGCAGTATTTT
CDR3: CSAEQGADTQYF
size: .
J: TRBJ2-3
V: TRBV29-1
D: TRBD1

DNA: TGTGCCAGCAGTCCCCCCCCAGGCAGGGATGGCGAGCAGTACTTC
CDR3: CASSPPPGRDGEQYF
size: .
J: TRBJ2-7
V: TRBV6-5
D: .

DNA: TGTGCCAGCTCACCCAATAGAGGGGACAGATTCTCTGGGGCCAACGTCCTGACTTTC
CDR3: CASSPNRGDRFSGANVLTF
size: .
J: TRBJ2-6
V: TRBV3-1/TRBV3-2
D: TRBD1

DNA: TGTGCCAGCAGTTGGACAGGGGTTGAAGCTTTCTTT
CDR3: CASSWTGVEAFF
size: .
J: TRBJ1-1
V: TRBV12-3/TRBV12-4
D: TRBD1

DNA: TGTGCCAGCAGCTTAGCCAAGCGGGGGGCACCCTACGAGCAGTACTTC
CDR3: CASSLAKRGAPYEQYF
size: .
J: TRBJ2-7
V: TRBV5-6
D: TRBD2

DNA: TGCGCCAGCAGCGGGGGACAGCGAGGGAACACTGAAGCTTTCTTT
CDR3: CASSGGQRGNTEAFF
size: .
J: TRBJ1-1
V: TRBV5-1
D: TRBD1

DNA: TGCAGTGCTCGAGACAGCTACGAGCAGTACTTC
CDR3: CSARDSYEQYF
size: .
J: TRBJ2-7
V: TRBV20-1
D: .

DNA: TGTGCCAGCAGGAGCCCAGGGCCCTACGAGCAGTACTTC
CDR3: CASRSPGPYEQYF
size: once
J: TRBJ2-7
V: TRBV2
D: .

DNA: TGTGCCAGTAGTTTAGGCGGGACAGGGTCTTACGAGCAGTACTTC
CDR3: CASSLGGTGSYEQYF
size: .
J: TRBJ2-7
V: TRBV19
D: TRBD1

DNA: TGTGCCAGCAGTGAAACGGGGACAGGGGGCTACGAGCAGTACTTC
CDR3: CASSETGTGGYEQYF
size: many
J: TRBJ2-7
V: TRBV6-1
D: TRBD1

DNA: TGTGCCAGCAGTCGTCTGGACAGATCAACTAATGAAAAACTGTTTTTT
CDR3: CASSRLDRSTNEKLFF
size: .
J: TRBJ1-4
V: TRBV6-2/TRBV6-3
D: .

DNA: TGTGCCAGCAGCCTCACCCTGGGACTGGACACCGGGGAGCTGTTTTTT
CDR3: CASSLTLGLDTGELFF
size: .
J: TRBJ2-2
V: TRBV5-8
D: .

DNA: TGTGCCAGCAGCTTCGAGCGGGGTAGCACAGATACGCAGTATTTT
CDR3: CASSFERGSTDTQYF
size: many
J: TRBJ2-3
V: TRBV11-3
D: TRBD2

DNA: TGTGCCACCAGATCCACCGGGGCAGGGGAAGAGACCCAGTACTTC
CDR3: CATRSTGAGEETQYF
size: .
J: TRBJ2-5
V: TRBV24-1
D: .

DNA: TGTGCCAGCAGCTTAAGCGGGAGTTCACCCTACAATGAGCAGTTCTTC
CDR3: CASSLSGSSPYNEQFF
size: .
J: TRBJ2-1
V: TRBV7-3
D: TRBD2

DNA: TGTGCCAGTACCACGGGACTGCGCTCTGGAAACACCATATATTTT
CDR3: CASTTGLRSGNTIYF
size: .
J: TRBJ1-3
V: TRBV19
D: .

DNA: TGTGCCAGCAGCTTGGGACTTTCGGTAAACACTGAAGCTTTCTTT
CDR3: CASSLGLSVNTEAFF
size: .
J: TRBJ1-1
V: TRBV5-5
D: .

DNA: TGCAGCGTTGACGATTTGCGGGACAGGGGCCAGCTAAACTATGGCTACACCTTC
CDR3: CSVDDLRDRGQLNYGYTF
size: .
J: TRBJ1-2
V: TRBV29-1
D: TRBD1

DNA: TGTGCCAGCAGCCTACATTCGGGCAGGGAATCTGGAAACACCATATATTTT
CDR3: CASSLHSGRESGNTIYF
size: .
J: TRBJ1-3
V: TRBV11-3
D: .

DNA: TGTGCCAGCAGTTACTCGGGTGGACAGGGGACAGATACGCAGTATTTT
CDR3: CASSYSGGQGTDTQYF
size: .
J: TRBJ2-3
V: TRBV6-5
D: TRBD1

DNA: TGTGCCAGTAACGTGGACAGGGGGAACTATGGCTACACCTTC
CDR3: CASNVDRGNYGYTF
size: .
J: TRBJ1-2
V: TRBV19
D: TRBD1

DNA: TGTGCCAGCTCACCATTTATGGAGGTGGGGAATGGCTACACCTTC
CDR3: CASSPFMEVGNGYTF
size: .
J: TRBJ1-2
V: TRBV18
D: .

DNA: TGTGCCAGCAGCGAAAACAGGGGCCTCTACAATGAGCAGTTCTTC
CDR3: CASSENRGLYNEQFF
size: .
J: TRBJ2-1
V: TRBV16
D: TRBD1

DNA: TGTGCCAGCAGCTTAGTATCCGGACTAGCGGGGGGGCCCGAGCAGTACTTC
CDR3: CASSLVSGLAGGPEQYF
size: .
J: TRBJ2-7
V: TRBV7-2
D: TRBD2

DNA: TGTGCCACACGACAGGCGGAAGGAAACACCATATATTTT
CDR3: CATRQAEGNTIYF
size: .
J: TRBJ1-3
V: TRBV11-2
D: .

DNA: TGCAGCGTTGTGGGGACAGGGGTTACAGATACGCAGTATTTT
CDR3: CSVVGTGVTDTQYF
size: .
J: TRBJ2-3
V: TRBV29-1
D: TRBD1

DNA: TGTGCCAGCACCGGGGGGGTCCTAGACGAGCAGTACTTC
CDR3: CASTGGVLDEQYF
size: .
J: TRBJ2-7
V: TRBV6-5
D: TRBD2

DNA: TGTGCCAGCAGCTCCCCCTGGGGACACGCTGAAGCTTTCTTT
CDR3: CASSSPWGHAEAFF
size: .
J: TRBJ1-1
V: TRBV5-6
D: .

DNA: TGCAGCGTTGGTCGGGGCAGGGGAGCTAATGAAAAACTGTTTTTT
CDR3: CSVGRGRGANEKLFF
size: .
J: TRBJ1-4
V: TRBV29-1
D: .

DNA: TGTGCCAGTAGTATTCAAGGGCGGGGAACTGAAGCTTTCTTT
CDR3: CASSIQGRGTEAFF
size: .
J: TRBJ1-1
V: TRBV19
D: .

DNA: TGTGCCAGCAGTGAAGGGGCGGGGAGCACTGAAGCTTTCTTT
CDR3: CASSEGAGSTEAFF
size: .
J: TRBJ1-1
V: TRBV2
D: .

DNA: TGTGCCAGCAGCTCCCGACTGGACTACACCTTC
CDR3: CASSSRLDYTF
size: .
J: TRBJ1-2
V: TRBV9
D: .

DNA: TGTGCCAGAAGCTTGCCCCGCGGGAGGGTTAGCGGGGAGCTGTTTTTT
CDR3: CARSLPRGRVSGELFF
size: .
J: TRBJ2-2
V: TRBV5-3
D: TRBD2

DNA: TGTGCCAGCAGCATACCGTTAGGGGATGGCTACACCTTC
CDR3: CASSIPLGDGYTF
size: .
J: TRBJ1-2
V: TRBV5-4
D: .

DNA: TGTGCCAGCAGCGATAGACAGGGGACAGCTAACTATGGCTACACCTTC
CDR3: CASSDRQGTANYGYTF
size: .
J: TRBJ1-2
V: TRBV5-4
D: TRBD1

DNA: TGTGCCAGCAGCCCCGGACTAGCGGAGTACAATGAGCAGTTCTTC
CDR3: CASSPGLAEYNEQFF
size: .
J: TRBJ2-1
V: TRBV11-1
D: TRBD2

DNA: TGTGCCAGCATCCCCCGGAGGGTCGGCAATCAGCCCCAGCATTTT
CDR3: CASIPRRVGNQPQHF
size: .
J: TRBJ1-5
V: TRBV7-3
D: .

DNA: TGTGCCAGCAGCTATAGTGGGGCAATACGGAACACCGGGGAGCTGTTTTTT
CDR3: CASSYSGAIRNTGELFF
size: .
J: TRBJ2-2
V: TRBV7-6
D: .